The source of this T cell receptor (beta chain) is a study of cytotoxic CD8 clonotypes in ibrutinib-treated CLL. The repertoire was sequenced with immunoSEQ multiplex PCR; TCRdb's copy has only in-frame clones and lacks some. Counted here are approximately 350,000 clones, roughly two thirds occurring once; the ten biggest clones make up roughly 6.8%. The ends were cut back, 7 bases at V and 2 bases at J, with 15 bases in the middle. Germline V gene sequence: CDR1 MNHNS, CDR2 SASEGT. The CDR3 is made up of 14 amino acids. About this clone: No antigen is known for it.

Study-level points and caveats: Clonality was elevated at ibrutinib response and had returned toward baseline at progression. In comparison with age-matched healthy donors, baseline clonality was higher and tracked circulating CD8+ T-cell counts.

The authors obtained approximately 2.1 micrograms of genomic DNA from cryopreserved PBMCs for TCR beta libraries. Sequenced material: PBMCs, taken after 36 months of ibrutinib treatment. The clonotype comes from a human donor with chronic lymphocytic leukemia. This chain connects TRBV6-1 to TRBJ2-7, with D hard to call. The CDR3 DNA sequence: TGTGCCAGCAATAGGTCCTTTGGTCCCTACGAGCAGTACTTC. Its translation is CASNRSFGPYEQYF.